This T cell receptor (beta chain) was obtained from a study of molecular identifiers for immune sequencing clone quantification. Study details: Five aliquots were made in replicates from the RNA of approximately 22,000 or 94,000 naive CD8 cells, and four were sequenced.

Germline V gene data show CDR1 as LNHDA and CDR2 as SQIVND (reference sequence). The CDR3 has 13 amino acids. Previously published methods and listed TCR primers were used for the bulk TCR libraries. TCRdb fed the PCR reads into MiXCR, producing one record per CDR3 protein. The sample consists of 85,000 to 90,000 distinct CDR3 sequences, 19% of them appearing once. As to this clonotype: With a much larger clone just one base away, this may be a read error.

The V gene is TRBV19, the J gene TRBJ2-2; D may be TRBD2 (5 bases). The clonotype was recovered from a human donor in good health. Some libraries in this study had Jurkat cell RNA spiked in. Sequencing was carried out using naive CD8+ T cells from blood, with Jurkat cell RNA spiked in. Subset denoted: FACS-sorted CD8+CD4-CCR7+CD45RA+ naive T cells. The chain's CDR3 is CASSIGNTGELVF. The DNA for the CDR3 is TGTGCCAGTAGTATAGGAAACACCGGGGAGCTGGTTTTT.